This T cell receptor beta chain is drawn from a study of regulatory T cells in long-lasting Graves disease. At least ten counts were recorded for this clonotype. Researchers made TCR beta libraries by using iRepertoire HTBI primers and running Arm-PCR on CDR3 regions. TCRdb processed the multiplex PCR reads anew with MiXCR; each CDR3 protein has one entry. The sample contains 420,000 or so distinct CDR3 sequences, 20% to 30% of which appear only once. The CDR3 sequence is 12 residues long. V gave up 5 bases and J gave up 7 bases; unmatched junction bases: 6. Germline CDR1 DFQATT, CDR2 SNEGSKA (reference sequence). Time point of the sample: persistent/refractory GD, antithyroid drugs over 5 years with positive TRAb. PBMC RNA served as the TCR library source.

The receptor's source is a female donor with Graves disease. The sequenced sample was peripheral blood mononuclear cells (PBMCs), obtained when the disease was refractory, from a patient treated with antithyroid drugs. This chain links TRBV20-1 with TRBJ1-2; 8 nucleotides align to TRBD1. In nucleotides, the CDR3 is TGCAGTGCTCCGGACAGGGAGGTTGGCTACACCTTC. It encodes CSAPDREVGYTF.